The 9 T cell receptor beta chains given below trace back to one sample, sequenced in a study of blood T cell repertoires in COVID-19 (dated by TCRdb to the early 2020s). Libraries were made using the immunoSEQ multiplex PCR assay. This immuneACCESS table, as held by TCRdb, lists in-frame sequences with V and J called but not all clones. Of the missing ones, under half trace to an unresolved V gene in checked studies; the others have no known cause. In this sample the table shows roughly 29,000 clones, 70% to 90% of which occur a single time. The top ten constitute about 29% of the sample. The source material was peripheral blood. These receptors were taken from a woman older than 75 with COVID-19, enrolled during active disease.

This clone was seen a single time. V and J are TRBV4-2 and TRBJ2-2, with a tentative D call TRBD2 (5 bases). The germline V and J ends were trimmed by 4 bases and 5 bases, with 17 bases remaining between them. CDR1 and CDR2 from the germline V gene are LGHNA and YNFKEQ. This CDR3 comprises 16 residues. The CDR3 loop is CASSLNSADQTGELFF. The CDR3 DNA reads TGTGCCAGCAGCCTTAATAGCGCCGATCAAACCGGGGAGCTGTTTTTT.

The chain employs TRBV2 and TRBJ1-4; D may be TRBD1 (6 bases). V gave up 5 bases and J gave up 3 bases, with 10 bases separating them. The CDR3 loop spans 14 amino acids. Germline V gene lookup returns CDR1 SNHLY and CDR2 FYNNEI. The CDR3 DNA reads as TGTGCCAGCAGTCAACAGGGATCTAATGAAAAACTGTTTTTT. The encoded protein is CASSQQGSNEKLFF.

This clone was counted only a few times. The CDR3 sequence is CASSLELAGASYEQYF. CDR3 bases: TGTGCCAGCAGCTTAGAACTAGCGGGGGCCTCCTACGAGCAGTACTTC. The chain recombines TRBV7-2 with TRBJ2-7; 11 nucleotides align to TRBD2. The CDR3 consists of 16 residues. Germline V gene sequence: CDR1 SGHTA, CDR2 FQGNSA. Trimming took 1 base from V and 0 from J; bases not matched to a gene: 2.

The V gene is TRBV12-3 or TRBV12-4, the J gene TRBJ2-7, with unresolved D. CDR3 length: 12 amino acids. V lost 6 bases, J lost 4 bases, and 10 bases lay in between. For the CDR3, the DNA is TGTGCCAGCAGCCAACTAAATTACGAGCAGTACTTC. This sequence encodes CASSQLNYEQYF.

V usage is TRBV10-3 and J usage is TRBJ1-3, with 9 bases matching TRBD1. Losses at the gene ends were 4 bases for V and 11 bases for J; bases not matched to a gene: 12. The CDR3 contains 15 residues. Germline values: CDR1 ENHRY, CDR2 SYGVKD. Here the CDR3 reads CAISGTGGLPTAIYF. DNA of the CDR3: TGTGCCATCAGTGGAACAGGGGGCCTACCGACCGCCATATATTTT.

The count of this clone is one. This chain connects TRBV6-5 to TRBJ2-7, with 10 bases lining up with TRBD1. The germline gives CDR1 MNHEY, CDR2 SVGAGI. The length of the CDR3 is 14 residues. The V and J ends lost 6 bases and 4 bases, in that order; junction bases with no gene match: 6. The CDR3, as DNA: TGTGCCAGCAGACGGGACAGGGGTAAATACGAGCAGTACTTC. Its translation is CASRRDRGKYEQYF.

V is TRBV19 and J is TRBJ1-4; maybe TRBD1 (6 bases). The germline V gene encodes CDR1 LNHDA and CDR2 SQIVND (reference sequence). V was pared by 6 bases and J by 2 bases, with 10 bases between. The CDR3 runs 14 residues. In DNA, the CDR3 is TGTGCCAGTAGCGTCCAGGGGACTAATGAAAAACTGTTTTTT. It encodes CASSVQGTNEKLFF. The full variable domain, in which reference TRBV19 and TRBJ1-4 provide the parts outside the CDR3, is DGGITQSPKYLFRKEGQNVTLSCEQNLNHDAMYWYRQDPGQGLRLIYYSQIVNDFQKGDIAEGYSVSREKKESFPLTVTSAQKNPTAFYLCASSVQGTNEKLFFGSGTQLSVL.

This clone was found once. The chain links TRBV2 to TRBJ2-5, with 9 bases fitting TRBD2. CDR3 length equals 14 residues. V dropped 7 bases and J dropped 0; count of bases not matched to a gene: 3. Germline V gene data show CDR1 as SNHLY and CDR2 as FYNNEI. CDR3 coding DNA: TGTGCCAGCATTAGCGGGGGAAACCAAGAGACCCAGTACTTC. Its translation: CASISGGNQETQYF.

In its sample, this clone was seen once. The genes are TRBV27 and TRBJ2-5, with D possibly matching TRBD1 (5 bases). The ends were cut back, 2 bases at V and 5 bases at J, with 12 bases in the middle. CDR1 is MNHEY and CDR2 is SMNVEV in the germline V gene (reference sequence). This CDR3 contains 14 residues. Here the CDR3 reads CASSLGQSRETQYF. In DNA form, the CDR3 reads TGTGCCAGCAGTTTAGGACAATCACGGGAGACCCAGTACTTC.